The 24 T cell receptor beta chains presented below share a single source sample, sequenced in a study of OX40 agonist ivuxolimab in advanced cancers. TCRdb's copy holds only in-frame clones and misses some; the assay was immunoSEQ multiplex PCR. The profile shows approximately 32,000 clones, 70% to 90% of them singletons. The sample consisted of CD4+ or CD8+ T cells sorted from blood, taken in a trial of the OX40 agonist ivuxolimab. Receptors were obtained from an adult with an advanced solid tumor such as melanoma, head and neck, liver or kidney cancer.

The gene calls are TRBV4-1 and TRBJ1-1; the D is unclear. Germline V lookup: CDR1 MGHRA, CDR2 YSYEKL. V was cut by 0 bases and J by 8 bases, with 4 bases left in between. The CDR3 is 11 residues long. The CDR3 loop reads CASSQDREAFF. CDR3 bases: TGCGCCAGCAGCCAAGACAGAGAAGCTTTCTTT.

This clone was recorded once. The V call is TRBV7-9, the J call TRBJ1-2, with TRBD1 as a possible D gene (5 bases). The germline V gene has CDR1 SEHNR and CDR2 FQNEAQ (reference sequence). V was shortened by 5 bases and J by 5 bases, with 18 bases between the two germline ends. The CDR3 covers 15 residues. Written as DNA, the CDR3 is TGTGCCAGCAGCATAGGGGCGTCAGGAGAATATGGCTACACCTTC. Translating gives CASSIGASGEYGYTF.

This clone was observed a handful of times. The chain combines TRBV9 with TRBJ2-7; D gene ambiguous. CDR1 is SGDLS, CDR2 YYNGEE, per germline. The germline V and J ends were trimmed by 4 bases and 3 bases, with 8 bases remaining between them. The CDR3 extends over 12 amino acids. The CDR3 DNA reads TGTGCCAGCAGCAGAGATTTCTACGAGCAGTACTTC. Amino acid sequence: CASSRDFYEQYF.

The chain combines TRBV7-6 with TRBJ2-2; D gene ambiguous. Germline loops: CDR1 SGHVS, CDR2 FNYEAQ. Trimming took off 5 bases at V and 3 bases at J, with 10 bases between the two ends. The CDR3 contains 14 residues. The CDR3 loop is CASSPGSYTGELFF. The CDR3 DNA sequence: TGTGCCAGCAGCCCCGGGTCCTACACCGGGGAGCTGTTTTTT.

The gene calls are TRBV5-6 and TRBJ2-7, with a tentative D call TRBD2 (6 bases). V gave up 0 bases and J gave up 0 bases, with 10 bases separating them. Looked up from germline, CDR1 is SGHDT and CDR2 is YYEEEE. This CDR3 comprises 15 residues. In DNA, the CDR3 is TGTGCCAGCAGCTTGGGACTAGGGTTCTCCTACGAGCAGTACTTC. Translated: CASSLGLGFSYEQYF.

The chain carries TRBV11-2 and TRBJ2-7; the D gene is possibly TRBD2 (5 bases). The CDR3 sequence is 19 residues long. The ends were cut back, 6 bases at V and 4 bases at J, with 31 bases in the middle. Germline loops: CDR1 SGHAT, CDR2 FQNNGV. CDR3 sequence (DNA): TGTGCCAGCAGTTCAGCCGGGTTTGAGGGTTCAGGAGTTAGGTACGAGCAGTACTTC. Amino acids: CASSSAGFEGSGVRYEQYF.

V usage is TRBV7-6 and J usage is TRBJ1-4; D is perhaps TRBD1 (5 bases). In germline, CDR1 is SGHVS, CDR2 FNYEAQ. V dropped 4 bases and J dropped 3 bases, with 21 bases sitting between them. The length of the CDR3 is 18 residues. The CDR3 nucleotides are TGTGCCAGCAGCTCTCCTACGGGGCCAGCGGAAGCTAATGAAAAACTGTTTTTT. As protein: CASSSPTGPAEANEKLFF.

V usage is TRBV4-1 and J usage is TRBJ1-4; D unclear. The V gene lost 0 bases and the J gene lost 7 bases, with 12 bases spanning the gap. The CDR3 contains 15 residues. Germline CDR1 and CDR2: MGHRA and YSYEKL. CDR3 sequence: CASSQEEGDGEKLFF. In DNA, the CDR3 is TGCGCCAGCAGCCAAGAAGAAGGAGACGGTGAAAAACTGTTTTTT.

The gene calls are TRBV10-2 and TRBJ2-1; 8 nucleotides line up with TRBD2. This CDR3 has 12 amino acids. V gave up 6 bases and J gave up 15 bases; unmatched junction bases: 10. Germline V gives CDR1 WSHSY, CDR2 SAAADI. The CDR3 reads CASRSEGLVLFF. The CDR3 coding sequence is TGCGCCAGCAGGTCTGAGGGACTAGTTCTGTTCTTC.

CDR3 coding DNA: TGTGCCAGCAGCGCAAGCGGGGGGGACCAAGAGACCCAGTACTTC. It encodes CASSASGGDQETQYF. The chain recombines TRBV9 with TRBJ2-5; 10 bases match TRBD2. Germline V gene data show CDR1 as SGDLS and CDR2 as YYNGEE. CDR3 size: 15 residues. V gave up 3 bases and J gave up 0 bases; unmatched junction bases: 2.

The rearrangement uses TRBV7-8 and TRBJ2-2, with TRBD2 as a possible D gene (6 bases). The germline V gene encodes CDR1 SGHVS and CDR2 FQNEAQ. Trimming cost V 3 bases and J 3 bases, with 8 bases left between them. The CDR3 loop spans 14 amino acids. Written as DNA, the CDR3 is TGTGCCAGCAGCTTTTCGGGGGACACCGGGGAGCTGTTTTTT. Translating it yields CASSFSGDTGELFF. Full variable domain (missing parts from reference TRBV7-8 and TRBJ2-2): GAGVSQSPRYKVAKRGQDVALRCDPISGHVSLFWYQQALGQGPEFLTYFQNEAQLDKSGLPSDRFFAERPEGSVSTLKIQRTQQEDSAVYLCASSFSGDTGELFFGEGSRLTVL.

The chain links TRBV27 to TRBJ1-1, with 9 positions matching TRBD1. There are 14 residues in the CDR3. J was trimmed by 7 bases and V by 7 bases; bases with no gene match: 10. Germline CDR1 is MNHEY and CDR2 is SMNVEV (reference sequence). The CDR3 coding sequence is TGTGCCAGCACCTCGGGGACAGGGAGAAATGAAGCTTTCTTT. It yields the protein CASTSGTGRNEAFF.

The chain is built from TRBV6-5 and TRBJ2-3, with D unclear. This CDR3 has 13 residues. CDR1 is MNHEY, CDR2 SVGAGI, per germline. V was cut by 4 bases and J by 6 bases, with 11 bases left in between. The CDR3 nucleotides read TGTGCCAGCAGTTCCCTCGTTCTGGATACGCAGTATTTT. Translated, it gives CASSSLVLDTQYF.

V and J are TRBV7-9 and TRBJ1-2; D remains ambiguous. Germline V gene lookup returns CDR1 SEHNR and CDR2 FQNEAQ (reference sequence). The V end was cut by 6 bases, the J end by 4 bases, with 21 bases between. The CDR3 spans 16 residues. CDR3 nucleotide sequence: TGTGCCAGCAGTAAGGCGGTCCCCCACGTCGGCTATGGCTACACCTTC. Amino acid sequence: CASSKAVPHVGYGYTF.

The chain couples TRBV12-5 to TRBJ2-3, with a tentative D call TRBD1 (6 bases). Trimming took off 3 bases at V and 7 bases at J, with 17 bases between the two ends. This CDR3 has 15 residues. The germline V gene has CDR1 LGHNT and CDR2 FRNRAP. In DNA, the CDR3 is TGTGCTAGTGGTTTACCCGGGACACCCTACAATACGCAGTATTTT. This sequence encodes CASGLPGTPYNTQYF.

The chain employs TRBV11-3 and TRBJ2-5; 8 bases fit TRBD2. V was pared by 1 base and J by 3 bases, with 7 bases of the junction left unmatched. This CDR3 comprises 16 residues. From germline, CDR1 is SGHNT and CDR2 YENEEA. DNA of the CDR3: TGTGCCAGCAGCTTAGGAGTTGGAGCGGGGGAAGAGACCCAGTACTTC. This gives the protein CASSLGVGAGEETQYF.

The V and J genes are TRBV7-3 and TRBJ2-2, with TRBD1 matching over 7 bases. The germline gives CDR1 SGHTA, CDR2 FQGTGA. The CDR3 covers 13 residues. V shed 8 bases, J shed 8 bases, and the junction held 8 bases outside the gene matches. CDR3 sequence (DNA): TGTGCCAGCGAAGAGGGGGCAAGAGGGGAGCTGTTTTTT. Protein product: CASEEGARGELFF.

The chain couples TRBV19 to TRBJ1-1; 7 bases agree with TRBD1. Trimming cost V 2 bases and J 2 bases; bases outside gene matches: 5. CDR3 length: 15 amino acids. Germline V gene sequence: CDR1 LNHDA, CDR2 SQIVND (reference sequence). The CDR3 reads CASSILGQINTEAFF. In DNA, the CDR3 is TGTGCCAGTAGTATACTGGGACAGATAAACACTGAAGCTTTCTTT.

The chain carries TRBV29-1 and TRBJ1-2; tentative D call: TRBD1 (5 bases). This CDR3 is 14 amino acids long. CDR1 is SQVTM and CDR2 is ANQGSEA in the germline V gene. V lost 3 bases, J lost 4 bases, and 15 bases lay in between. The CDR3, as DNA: TGCAGCGTTGAGGGGGGAGGAGGAAGCTATGGCTACACCTTC. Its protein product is CSVEGGGGSYGYTF.

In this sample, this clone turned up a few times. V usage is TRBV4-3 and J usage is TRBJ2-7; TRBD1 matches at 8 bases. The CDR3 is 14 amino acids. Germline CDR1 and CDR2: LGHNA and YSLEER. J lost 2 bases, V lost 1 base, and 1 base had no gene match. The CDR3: CASSQGTGTYEQYF. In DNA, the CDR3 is TGCGCCAGCAGCCAAGGGACAGGGACCTACGAGCAGTACTTC.

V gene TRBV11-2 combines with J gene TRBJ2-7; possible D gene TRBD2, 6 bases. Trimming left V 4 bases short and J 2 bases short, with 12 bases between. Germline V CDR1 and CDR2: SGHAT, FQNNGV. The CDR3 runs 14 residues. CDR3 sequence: CASSSEWGAYEQYF. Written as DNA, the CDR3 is TGTGCCAGCAGCTCTGAATGGGGGGCCTACGAGCAGTACTTC.

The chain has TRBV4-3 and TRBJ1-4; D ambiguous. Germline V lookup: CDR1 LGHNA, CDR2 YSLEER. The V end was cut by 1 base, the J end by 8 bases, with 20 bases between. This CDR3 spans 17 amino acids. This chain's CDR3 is CASSQVSGRREPEKLFF. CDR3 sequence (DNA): TGCGCCAGCAGCCAAGTCAGTGGTCGGCGAGAACCAGAAAAACTGTTTTTT.

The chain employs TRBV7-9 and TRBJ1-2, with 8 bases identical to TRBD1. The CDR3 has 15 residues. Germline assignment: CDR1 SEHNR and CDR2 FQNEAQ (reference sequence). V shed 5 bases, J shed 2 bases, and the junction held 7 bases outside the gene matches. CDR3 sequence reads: CASSPGQGTNYGYTF. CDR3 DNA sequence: TGTGCCAGCAGCCCCGGACAGGGAACGAACTATGGCTACACCTTC.

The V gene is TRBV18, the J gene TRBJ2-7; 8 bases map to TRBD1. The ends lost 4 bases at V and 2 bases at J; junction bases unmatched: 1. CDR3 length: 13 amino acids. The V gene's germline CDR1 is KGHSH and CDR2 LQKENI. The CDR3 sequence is CASSQDRAYEQYF. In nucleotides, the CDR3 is TGTGCCAGCTCACAGGACAGGGCCTACGAGCAGTACTTC. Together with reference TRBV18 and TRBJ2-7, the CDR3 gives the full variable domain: NAGVMQNPRHLVRRRGQEARLRCSPMKGHSHVYWYRQLPEEGLKFMVYLQKENIIDESGMPKERFSAEFPKEGPSILRIQQVVRGDSAAYFCASSQDRAYEQYFGPGTRLTVT.